The 24 T cell receptor beta chains below all came from one sample that was sequenced in a study of T cells in Graves' hyperthyroidism and ophthalmopathy. From RNA transcripts, TCR beta CDR3 regions were amplified. HTBI primers drove first-round RT-PCR of the TCR CDR3. TCRdb fed the multiplex PCR reads into MiXCR, producing one record per CDR3 protein. The sample carries some 620,000 distinct CDR3 sequences, around 15% recorded once. Sequencing used blood. The receptors come from a woman in her twenties or thirties with Graves' hyperthyroidism.

Turning to this clonotype: A read error is possible here, since a much larger clone lies one base away. The chain has TRBV10-3 and TRBJ2-1, with 7 nucleotides matching TRBD1. The DNA matches TRBJ2-7 better at its end, which makes the J call doubtful. The germline V gene has CDR1 ENHRY and CDR2 SYGVKD. The length of the CDR3 is 20 residues. For the CDR3, the DNA is TGTGCCATCAGTTTACCTCCGACAGGGCAACCTGGGAAGGGCTACAATGAGCAGTACTTC. Translation: CAISLPPTGQPGKGYNEQYF.

The chain recombines TRBV12-3 or TRBV12-4 with TRBJ1-5, with a weak D call TRBD1 (5 bases). The CDR3 extends over 16 amino acids. V was pared by 5 bases and J by 9 bases, with 23 bases between. This chain's CDR3 is CASSPKPQGTGVPQHF. The DNA of the CDR3 is TGTGCCAGCAGTCCCAAGCCTCAGGGCACGGGGGTGCCCCAGCATTTT.

This clonotype occurred many times. The V and J genes are TRBV30 and TRBJ2-1; D not certain. Germline V gene sequence: CDR1 GTSNPN, CDR2 SVGIG (reference sequence). This CDR3 spans 11 amino acids. Between the trimmed V and J ends, which lost 4 bases and 4 bases, there was a span of 5 bases. CDR3 loop: CAWIGYNEQFF. The CDR3 DNA is TGTGCCTGGATTGGGTACAATGAGCAGTTCTTC.

This clonotype came up many times. The CDR3 DNA reads TGCAGTGCTAGGGTACTAGCGGGCCGCACAGATACGCAGTATTTT. Translated, it gives CSARVLAGRTDTQYF. The rearrangement links TRBV20-1 to TRBJ2-3; 9 nucleotides match TRBD2. With 3 bases clipped from V and 1 base from J, the junction kept 5 bases outside the gene matches. The CDR3 consists of 15 residues. CDR1 DFQATT and CDR2 SNEGSKA come from the germline V gene (reference sequence).

This clonotype has a count of ten or more. The chain couples TRBV30 to TRBJ1-1, with D unclear. The CDR3 has 11 amino acids. The germline V gene has CDR1 GTSNPN and CDR2 SVGIG (reference sequence). Trimming took off 3 bases at V and 8 bases at J, with 10 bases between the two ends. CDR3 DNA: TGTGCCTGGAGGAGAGCGACAGAAGCTTTCTTT. It specifies CAWRRATEAFF.

This clonotype was observed many times. The rearrangement uses TRBV29-1 and TRBJ2-2, with 10 bases identical to TRBD2. The germline CDR1 and CDR2 sequences are SQVTM and ANQGSEA. This CDR3 has 14 residues. The V segment lost 3 bases and the J segment 3 bases; nucleotides outside the gene matches: 1. CDR3 sequence: CSVDLAGDTGELFF. CDR3 bases: TGCAGCGTTGACCTAGCGGGAGACACCGGGGAGCTGTTTTTT.

This clonotype was seen repeatedly, ten times or more. The CDR3 loop reads CASSTRARTDTQYF. The CDR3 nucleotides read TGTGCCAGCAGTACCCGGGCTAGGACAGATACGCAGTATTTT. This rearrangement joins TRBV27 to TRBJ2-3, with D uncertain. The CDR3 consists of 14 residues. V was trimmed by 5 bases and J by 3 bases, leaving 12 bases between them. From germline, CDR1 is MNHEY and CDR2 SMNVEV (reference sequence).

This clonotype was observed a handful of times. This chain links TRBV10-3 with TRBJ2-7; D may be TRBD1 (5 bases). Germline assignment: CDR1 ENHRY and CDR2 SYGVKD. The germline V and J ends were trimmed by 5 bases and 4 bases, with 6 bases remaining between them. This CDR3 region has 11 residues. In nucleotides, the CDR3 is TGTGCCATCAGTCAGGGTTACGAGCAGTACTTC. Amino acid sequence: CAISQGYEQYF.

This clonotype was seen at least ten times. The gene calls are TRBV12-3 or TRBV12-4 and TRBJ2-6, with D tentatively TRBD2 (5 bases). The CDR3 is made up of 15 amino acids. Deletions cut 5 bases from V and 0 bases from J, with 8 bases between. Written as DNA, the CDR3 is TGTGCCAGCAGTCCCAGCGGCTCTGGGGCCAACGTCCTGACTTTC. As protein: CASSPSGSGANVLTF.

This clonotype was picked up many times. The gene calls are TRBV28 and TRBJ2-7; 7 bases are a match to TRBD1. Germline CDR1 MDHEN, CDR2 SYDVKM. V was pared by 2 bases and J by 6 bases, with 4 bases of the junction left unmatched. The CDR3 is 13 residues long. CDR3 sequence reads: CASSLPNRGEQYF. The CDR3 nucleotides are TGTGCCAGCAGTTTACCCAACAGGGGCGAGCAGTACTTC. The complete variable domain, with remaining parts taken from reference TRBV28 and TRBJ2-7, reads DVKVTQSSRYLVKRTGEKVFLECVQDMDHENMFWYRQDPGLGLRLIYFSYDVKMKEKGDIPEGYSVSREKKERFSLILESASTNQTSMYLCASSLPNRGEQYFGPGTRLTVT.

This clonotype was found many times. This chain connects TRBV10-3 to TRBJ2-1; 11 bases fit TRBD2. The CDR3 runs 18 residues. The germline gives CDR1 ENHRY, CDR2 SYGVKD. J lost 2 bases, V lost 4 bases, and 10 bases had no gene match. The DNA of the CDR3 is TGTGCCATCAGTGTTGGGACTAGCGGCCGTGTGGCCTACAATGAGCAGTTCTTC. It yields the protein CAISVGTSGRVAYNEQFF.

This rearrangement joins TRBV7-2 to TRBJ2-5, with D perhaps TRBD1 (5 bases). This CDR3 contains 14 residues. V was clipped by 5 bases and J by 2 bases, with 12 bases between them. CDR1 is SGHTA and CDR2 is FQGNSA in the germline V gene. CDR3 sequence: CASSGAAEQETQYF. CDR3 in DNA: TGTGCCAGCAGCGGGGCGGCTGAACAAGAGACCCAGTACTTC. The full variable domain, its missing parts supplied by reference TRBV7-2 and TRBJ2-5, is GAGVSQSPSNKVTEKGKDVELRCDPISGHTALYWYRQSLGQGLEFLIYFQGNSAPDKSGLPSDRFSAERTGGSVSTLTIQRTQQEDSAVYLCASSGAAEQETQYFGPGTRLLVL.

This clonotype was observed at least ten times. The rearrangement uses TRBV15 and TRBJ2-3, with a weak D call TRBD2 (5 bases). The CDR3 totals 16 residues. Trimming left V 5 bases short and J 1 base short, with 16 bases between. Germline values: CDR1 LNHNV, CDR2 YYDKDF (reference sequence). Here the CDR3 DNA reads TGTGCCACCAGCCGGGATGAGGGTTGGGGCACAGATACGCAGTATTTT. The encoded protein is CATSRDEGWGTDTQYF.

This clonotype was observed at least ten times. The V and J genes are TRBV13 and TRBJ2-3; the D gene is possibly TRBD2 (5 bases). CDR1 PRHDT and CDR2 FYEKMQ come from the germline V gene (reference sequence). Trimming took off 8 bases at V and 0 bases at J, with 12 bases between the two ends. CDR3 length equals 14 residues. CDR3 loop: CASGLAPSTDTQYF. Here the CDR3 DNA reads TGTGCCAGCGGCCTAGCACCTAGCACAGATACGCAGTATTTT.

A few counts support this clonotype. The chain joins TRBV18 to TRBJ2-3; D unresolved. Trimming took 4 bases from V and 0 from J, leaving 5 bases between them. The CDR3 length is 13 residues. Germline loops: CDR1 KGHSH, CDR2 LQKENI. CDR3 loop: CASSRSSTDTQYF. The CDR3 DNA sequence: TGTGCCAGCTCACGGTCTAGCACAGATACGCAGTATTTT.

This clonotype has a count of ten or more. The chain uses TRBV6-6 and TRBJ2-7; D tentatively fits TRBD1 or TRBD2 (5 bases each). Trimming removed 2 bases from V and 3 bases from J, with 11 bases in between. Germline CDR1 is MNHNY and CDR2 is SVGAGI (reference sequence). The length of the CDR3 is 14 residues. Here the CDR3 DNA reads TGTGCCAGCAGTTACAGGGGTGGAGGCTACGAGCAGTACTTC. It is translated as CASSYRGGGYEQYF.

This clonotype was recorded many times. The chain links TRBV6-1 to TRBJ2-2, with TRBD1 identical over 8 bases. Germline CDR1 reads MNHNS; CDR2 reads SASEGT. The V and J ends lost 5 bases and 7 bases, in that order; junction bases with no gene match: 6. The CDR3 consists of 14 residues. The CDR3 nucleotides are TGTGCCAGCAGTACGACAGGGGTGGGCGGGGAGCTGTTTTTT. It encodes CASSTTGVGGELFF.

At least ten counts were recorded for this clonotype. The rearrangement uses TRBV20-1 and TRBJ1-1; no clear D. Germline lookup yields CDR1 DFQATT and CDR2 SNEGSKA (reference sequence). V lost 5 bases to trimming and J lost 0 bases, with 7 bases between them. This CDR3 is 12 amino acids long. CDR3 DNA sequence: TGCAGTGCTGTGCCTGTGAACACTGAAGCTTTCTTT. It encodes CSAVPVNTEAFF.

This clonotype was detected ten times or more. The J gene is TRBJ1-1, the V gene TRBV2; 7 bases are shared with TRBD1. Germline trimming cut 4 bases from V and 4 bases from J; bases unmatched to any gene: 6. Per germline, CDR1 SNHLY and CDR2 FYNNEI. The CDR3 runs to 14 residues. The CDR3 region is CASSAHRGGTEAFF. For the CDR3, the DNA is TGTGCCAGCAGTGCTCACAGGGGTGGCACTGAAGCTTTCTTT. The variable domain in full, with the rest retrieved from reference TRBV2 and TRBJ1-1, is EPEVTQTPSHQVTQMGQEVILRCVPISNHLYFYWYRQILGQKVEFLVSFYNNEISEKSEIFDDQFSVERPDGSNFTLKIRSTKLEDSAMYFCASSAHRGGTEAFFGQGTRLTVV.

This clonotype was seen only a few times. The V and J genes are TRBV28 and TRBJ1-5, with D unclear. V lost 8 bases and J 6 bases, leaving 11 bases between the germline ends. This CDR3 has 12 residues. Per germline, CDR1 MDHEN and CDR2 SYDVKM. The CDR3 here is CASGPVSQPQHF. DNA of the CDR3: TGTGCCAGCGGGCCGGTTAGTCAGCCCCAGCATTTT. Together with reference TRBV28 and TRBJ1-5, the CDR3 gives the full variable domain: DVKVTQSSRYLVKRTGEKVFLECVQDMDHENMFWYRQDPGLGLRLIYFSYDVKMKEKGDIPEGYSVSREKKERFSLILESASTNQTSMYLCASGPVSQPQHFGDGTRLSIL.

Points on this clonotype: It may be a read error: a sequence one base away is much more abundant. The CDR3 DNA reads as TGTGCCAGCAGCTCGGTCCGACAGGGCAACAATCTGCCCCAGCATTTT. It is translated as CASSSVRQGNNLPQHF. V and J are TRBV6-1 and TRBJ1-5; the match to TRBD1 covers 7 bases. This CDR3 has 16 residues. Germline lookup yields CDR1 MNHNS and CDR2 SASEGT.

This chain joins TRBV9 and TRBJ1-1, with TRBD1 matching 8 bases. V dropped 3 bases and J dropped 4; count of bases not matched to a gene: 5. This CDR3 comprises 14 residues. The germline V gene encodes CDR1 SGDLS and CDR2 YYNGEE. This chain's CDR3 is CASSARDRLTEAFF. The DNA of the CDR3 is TGTGCCAGCAGCGCCCGGGACAGGCTCACTGAAGCTTTCTTT.

This clonotype showed up many times. The chain couples TRBV20-1 to TRBJ2-5; D is uncertain. The germline V gene encodes CDR1 DFQATT and CDR2 SNEGSKA (reference sequence). Trimming stripped 3 bases from V and 1 base from J, with 12 bases between. This CDR3 is built from 14 residues. CDR3 protein: CSASPAAFQETQYF. The DNA of the CDR3 is TGCAGTGCTAGTCCGGCAGCCTTCCAAGAGACCCAGTACTTC.

The chain links TRBV6-1 to TRBJ1-2; maybe TRBD1 (6 bases). V lost 5 bases, J lost 4 bases, and 14 bases lay in between. The CDR3 is 14 residues long. Germline CDR1 is MNHNS and CDR2 is SASEGT. CDR3 loop: CASSPLQGGYGYTF. The CDR3, as DNA: TGTGCCAGCAGTCCGCTACAGGGTGGCTATGGCTACACCTTC.